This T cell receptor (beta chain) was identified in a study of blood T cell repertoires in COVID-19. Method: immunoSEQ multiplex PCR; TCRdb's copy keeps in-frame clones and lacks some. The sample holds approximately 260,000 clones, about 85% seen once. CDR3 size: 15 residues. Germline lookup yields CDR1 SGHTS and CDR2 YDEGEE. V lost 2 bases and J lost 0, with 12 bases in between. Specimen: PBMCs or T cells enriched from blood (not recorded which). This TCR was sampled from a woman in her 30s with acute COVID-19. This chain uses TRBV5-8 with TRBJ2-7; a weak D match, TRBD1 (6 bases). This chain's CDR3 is CASSLQGVASYEQYF. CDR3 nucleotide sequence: TGTGCCAGCAGCTTACAGGGAGTAGCCTCCTACGAGCAGTACTTC.